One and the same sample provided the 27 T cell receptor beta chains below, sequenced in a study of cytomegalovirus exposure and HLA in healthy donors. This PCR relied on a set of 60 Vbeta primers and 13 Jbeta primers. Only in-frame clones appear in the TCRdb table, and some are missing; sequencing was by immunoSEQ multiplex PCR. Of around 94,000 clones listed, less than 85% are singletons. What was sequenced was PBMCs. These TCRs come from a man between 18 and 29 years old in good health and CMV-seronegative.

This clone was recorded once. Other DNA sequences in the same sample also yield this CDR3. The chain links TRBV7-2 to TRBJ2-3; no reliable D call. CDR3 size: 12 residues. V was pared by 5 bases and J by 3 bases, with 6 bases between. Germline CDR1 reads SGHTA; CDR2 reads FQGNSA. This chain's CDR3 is CASSPYTDTQYF. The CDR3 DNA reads TGTGCCAGCAGCCCGTATACAGATACGCAGTATTTT.

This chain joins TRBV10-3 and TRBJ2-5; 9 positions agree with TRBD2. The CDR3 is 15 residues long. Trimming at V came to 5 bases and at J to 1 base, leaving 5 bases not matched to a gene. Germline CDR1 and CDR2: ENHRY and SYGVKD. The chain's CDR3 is CAISPLAGSQETQYF. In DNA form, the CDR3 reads TGTGCCATCAGTCCCCTAGCGGGGTCCCAAGAGACCCAGTACTTC.

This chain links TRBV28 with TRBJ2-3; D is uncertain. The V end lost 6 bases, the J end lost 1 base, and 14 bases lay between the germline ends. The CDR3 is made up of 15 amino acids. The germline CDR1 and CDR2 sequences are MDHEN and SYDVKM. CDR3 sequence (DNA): TGTGCCAGCAGCTCGTCGTTGAGCGGCACAGATACGCAGTATTTT. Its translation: CASSSSLSGTDTQYF.

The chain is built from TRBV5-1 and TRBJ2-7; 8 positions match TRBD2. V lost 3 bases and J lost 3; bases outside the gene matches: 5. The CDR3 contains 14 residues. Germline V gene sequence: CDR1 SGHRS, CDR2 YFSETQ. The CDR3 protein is CASSSAGGNYEQYF. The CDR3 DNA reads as TGCGCCAGCAGCTCCGCGGGGGGCAACTACGAGCAGTACTTC.

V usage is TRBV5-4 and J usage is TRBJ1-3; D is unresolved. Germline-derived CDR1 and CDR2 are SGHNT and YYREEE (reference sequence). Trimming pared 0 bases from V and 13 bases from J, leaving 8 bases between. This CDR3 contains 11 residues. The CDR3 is CASSLAGMIYF. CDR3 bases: TGTGCCAGCAGCTTGGCCGGGATGATATATTTT. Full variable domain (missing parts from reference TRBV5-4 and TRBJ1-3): ETGVTQSPTHLIKTRGQQVTLRCSSQSGHNTVSWYQQALGQGPQFIFQYYREEENGRGNFPPRFSGLQFPNYSSELNVNALELDDSALYLCASSLAGMIYFGEGSWLTVV.

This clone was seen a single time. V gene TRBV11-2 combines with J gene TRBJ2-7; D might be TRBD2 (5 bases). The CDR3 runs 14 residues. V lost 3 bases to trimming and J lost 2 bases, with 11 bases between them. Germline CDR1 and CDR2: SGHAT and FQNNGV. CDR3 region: CASSFGSNPYEQYF. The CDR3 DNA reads TGTGCCAGCAGCTTTGGGAGTAATCCCTACGAGCAGTACTTC.

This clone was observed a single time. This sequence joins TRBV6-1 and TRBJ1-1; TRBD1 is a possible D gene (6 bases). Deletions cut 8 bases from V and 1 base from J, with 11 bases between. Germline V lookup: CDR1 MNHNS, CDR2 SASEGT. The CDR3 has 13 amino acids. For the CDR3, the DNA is TGTGCCAGCCCCTCCAGGGGGAACACTGAAGCTTTCTTT. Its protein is CASPSRGNTEAFF.

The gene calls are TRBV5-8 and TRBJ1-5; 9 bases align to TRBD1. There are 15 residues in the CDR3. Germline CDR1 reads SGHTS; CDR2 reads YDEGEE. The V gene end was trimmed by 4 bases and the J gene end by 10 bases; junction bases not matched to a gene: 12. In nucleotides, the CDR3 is TGTGCCAGCAGCGGGGGACAGGGCCATGTCGAACCCCAGCATTTT. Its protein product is CASSGGQGHVEPQHF.

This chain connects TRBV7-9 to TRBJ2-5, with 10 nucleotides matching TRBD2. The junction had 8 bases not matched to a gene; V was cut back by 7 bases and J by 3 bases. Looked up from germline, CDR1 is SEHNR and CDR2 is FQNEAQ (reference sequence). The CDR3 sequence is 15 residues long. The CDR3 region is CASTWSSGREETQYF. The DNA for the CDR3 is TGTGCCAGCACTTGGTCTAGCGGGAGAGAAGAGACCCAGTACTTC. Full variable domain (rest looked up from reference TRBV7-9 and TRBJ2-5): DTGVSQNPRHKITKRGQNVTFRCDPISEHNRLYWYRQTLGQGPEFLTYFQNEAQLEKSRLLSDRFSAERPKGSFSTLEIQRTEQGDSAMYLCASTWSSGREETQYFGPGTRLLVL.

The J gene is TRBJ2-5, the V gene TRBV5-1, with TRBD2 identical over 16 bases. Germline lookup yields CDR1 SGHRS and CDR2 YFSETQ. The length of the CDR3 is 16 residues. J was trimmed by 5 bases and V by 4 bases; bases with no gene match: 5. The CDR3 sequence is CASSTRGLAGGETQYF. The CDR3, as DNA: TGCGCCAGCAGCACGAGGGGACTAGCGGGAGGGGAGACCCAGTACTTC.

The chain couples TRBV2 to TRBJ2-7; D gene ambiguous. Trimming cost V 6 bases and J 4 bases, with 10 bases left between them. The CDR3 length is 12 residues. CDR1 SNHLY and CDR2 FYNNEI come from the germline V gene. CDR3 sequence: CASRAPRYEQYF. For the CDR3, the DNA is TGTGCCAGCAGGGCCCCCAGATACGAGCAGTACTTC.

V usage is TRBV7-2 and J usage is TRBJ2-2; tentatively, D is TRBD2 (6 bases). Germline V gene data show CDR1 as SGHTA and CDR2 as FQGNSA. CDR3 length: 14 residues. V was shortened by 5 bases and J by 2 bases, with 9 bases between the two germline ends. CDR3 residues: CASSRDSNTGELFF. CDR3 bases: TGTGCCAGCAGCCGGGACTCTAACACCGGGGAGCTGTTTTTT.

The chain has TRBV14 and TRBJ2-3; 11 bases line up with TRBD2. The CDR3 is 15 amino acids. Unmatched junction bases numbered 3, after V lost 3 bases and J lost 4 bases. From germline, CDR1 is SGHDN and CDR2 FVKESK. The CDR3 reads CASSHTSGSADTQYF. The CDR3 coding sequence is TGTGCCAGCAGCCATACTAGCGGGAGTGCAGATACGCAGTATTTT.

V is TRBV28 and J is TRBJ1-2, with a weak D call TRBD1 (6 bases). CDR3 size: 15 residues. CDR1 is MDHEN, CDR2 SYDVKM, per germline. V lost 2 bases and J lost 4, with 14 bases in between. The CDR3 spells CASSLTGGNSYGYTF. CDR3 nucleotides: TGTGCCAGCAGTTTAACGGGGGGCAATAGCTATGGCTACACCTTC.

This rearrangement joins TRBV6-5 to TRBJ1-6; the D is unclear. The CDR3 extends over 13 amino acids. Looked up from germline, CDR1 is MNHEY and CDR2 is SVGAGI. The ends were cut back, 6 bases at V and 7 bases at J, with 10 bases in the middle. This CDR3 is CASSPVPNSPLHF. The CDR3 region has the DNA TGTGCCAGCAGCCCGGTCCCAAATTCACCCCTCCACTTT.

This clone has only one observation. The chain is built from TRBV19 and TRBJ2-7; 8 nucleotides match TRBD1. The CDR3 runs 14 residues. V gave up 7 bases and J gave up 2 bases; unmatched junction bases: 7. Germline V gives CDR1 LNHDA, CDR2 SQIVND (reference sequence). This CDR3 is CASNRAGGTYEQYF. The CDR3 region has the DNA TGTGCCAGTAATAGAGCAGGGGGCACCTACGAGCAGTACTTC. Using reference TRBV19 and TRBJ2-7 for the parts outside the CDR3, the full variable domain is DGGITQSPKYLFRKEGQNVTLSCEQNLNHDAMYWYRQDPGQGLRLIYYSQIVNDFQKGDIAEGYSVSREKKESFPLTVTSAQKNPTAFYLCASNRAGGTYEQYFGPGTRLTVT.

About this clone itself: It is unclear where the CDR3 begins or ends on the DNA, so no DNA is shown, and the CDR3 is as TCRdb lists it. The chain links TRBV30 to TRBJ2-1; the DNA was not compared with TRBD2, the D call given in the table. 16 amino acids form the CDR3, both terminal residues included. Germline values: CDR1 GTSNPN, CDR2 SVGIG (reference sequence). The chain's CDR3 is CAWSGSVAGGTISRFF.

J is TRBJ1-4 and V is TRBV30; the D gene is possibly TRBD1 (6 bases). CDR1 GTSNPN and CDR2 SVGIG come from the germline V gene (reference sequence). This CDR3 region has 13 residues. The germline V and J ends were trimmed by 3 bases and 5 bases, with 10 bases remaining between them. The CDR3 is CAWSPGANEKLFF. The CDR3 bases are TGTGCCTGGAGCCCAGGGGCGAATGAAAAACTGTTTTTT.

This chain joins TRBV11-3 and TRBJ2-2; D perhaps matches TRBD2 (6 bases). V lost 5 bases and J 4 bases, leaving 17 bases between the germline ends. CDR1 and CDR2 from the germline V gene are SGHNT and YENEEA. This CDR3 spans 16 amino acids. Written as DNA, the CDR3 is TGTGCCAGCAGCCAGTGGTCTAGCGCGCTCACCGGGGAGCTGTTTTTT. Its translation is CASSQWSSALTGELFF.

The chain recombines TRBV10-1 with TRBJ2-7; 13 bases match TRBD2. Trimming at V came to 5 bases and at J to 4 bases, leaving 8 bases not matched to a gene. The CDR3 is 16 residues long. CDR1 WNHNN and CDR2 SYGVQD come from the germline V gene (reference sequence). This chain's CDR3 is CASSPGLAGPLYEQYF. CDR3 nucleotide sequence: TGCGCCAGCAGTCCGGGACTAGCGGGACCCCTTTACGAGCAGTACTTC.

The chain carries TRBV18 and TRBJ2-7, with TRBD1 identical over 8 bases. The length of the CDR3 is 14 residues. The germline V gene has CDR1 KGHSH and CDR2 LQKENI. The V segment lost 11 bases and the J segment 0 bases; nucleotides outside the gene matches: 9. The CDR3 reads CALARGTGSYEQYF. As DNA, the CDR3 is TGTGCCCTGGCCCGCGGGACAGGCTCCTACGAGCAGTACTTC.

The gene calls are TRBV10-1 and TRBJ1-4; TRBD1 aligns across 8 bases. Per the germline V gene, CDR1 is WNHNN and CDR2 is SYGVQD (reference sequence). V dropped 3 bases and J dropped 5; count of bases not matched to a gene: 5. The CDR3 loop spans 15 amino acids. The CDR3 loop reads CASSDGGTGNEKLFF. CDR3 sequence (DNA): TGCGCCAGCAGTGACGGGGGGACAGGAAATGAAAAACTGTTTTTT.

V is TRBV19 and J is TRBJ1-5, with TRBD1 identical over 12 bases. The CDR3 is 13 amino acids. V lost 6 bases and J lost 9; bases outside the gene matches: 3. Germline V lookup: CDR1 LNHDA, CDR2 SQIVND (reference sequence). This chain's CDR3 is CASRGTGGAPQHF. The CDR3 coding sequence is TGTGCCAGTAGGGGGACAGGGGGCGCGCCCCAGCATTTT.

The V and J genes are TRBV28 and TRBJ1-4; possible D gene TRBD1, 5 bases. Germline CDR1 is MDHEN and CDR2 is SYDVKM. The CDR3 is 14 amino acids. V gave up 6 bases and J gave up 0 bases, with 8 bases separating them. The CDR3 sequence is CASSQGATNEKLFF. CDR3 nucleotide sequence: TGTGCCAGCAGCCAGGGTGCAACTAATGAAAAACTGTTTTTT.

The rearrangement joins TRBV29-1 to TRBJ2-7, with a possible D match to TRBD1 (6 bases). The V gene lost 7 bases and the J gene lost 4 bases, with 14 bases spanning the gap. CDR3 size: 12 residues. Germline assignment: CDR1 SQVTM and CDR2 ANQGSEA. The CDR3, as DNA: TGCAGCGCCGCGGACAGTTATTACGAGCAGTACTTC. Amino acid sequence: CSAADSYYEQYF.

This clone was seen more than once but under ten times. CDR3 in DNA: TGCGCCAGCAGCCAAGAGCAGGTCCACACCGGGGAGCTGTTTTTT. It is translated as CASSQEQVHTGELFF. The chain is built from TRBV4-3 and TRBJ2-2; D uncertain. Trimming took off 0 bases at V and 3 bases at J, with 8 bases between the two ends. CDR3 length: 15 amino acids. In germline, CDR1 is LGHNA, CDR2 YSLEER.

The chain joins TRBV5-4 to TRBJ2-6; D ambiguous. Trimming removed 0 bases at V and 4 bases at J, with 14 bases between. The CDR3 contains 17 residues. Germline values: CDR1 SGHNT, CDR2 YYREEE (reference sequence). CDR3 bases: TGTGCCAGCAGCTTGGTAGCTCTTGTCTCCGGGGCCAACGTCCTGACTTTC. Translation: CASSLVALVSGANVLTF. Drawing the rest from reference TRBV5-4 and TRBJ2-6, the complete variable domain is ETGVTQSPTHLIKTRGQQVTLRCSSQSGHNTVSWYQQALGQGPQFIFQYYREEENGRGNFPPRFSGLQFPNYSSELNVNALELDDSALYLCASSLVALVSGANVLTFGAGSRLTVL.